Listed below are T cell receptor beta chains from one sample, sequenced in a study of CD8 T cells in ankylosing spondylitis. TCRdb re-derived calls from the 5' RACE reads in MiXCR, one entry per CDR3 protein. This table has a few hundred thousand distinct CDR3 sequences, 20% to 25% appearing once. Sequenced input: blood, either unsorted or a sorted T cell fraction (not recorded which). The source of these receptors is a male donor with ankylosing spondylitis. The CDR3 runs from the conserved cysteine through the conserved F or W. A D gene is named only where the DNA matches it firmly. Size is stated for part of the rows, as once, few or many counts, or as a class when the clone is expanded.

NA | many | TRBJ2-2 | TRBV29-1 | CSVEDVGLTGGELFF | TGCAGCGTTGAAGACGTCGGGCTCACAGGCGGGGAGCTGTTTTTT
NA | many | TRBJ2-5 | TRBV29-1 | CSVEQKGETQYF | TGCAGCGTTGAACAAAAAGGGGAGACCCAGTACTTC
TRBD2 | many | TRBJ2-7 | TRBV6-1 | CASRSGTSGTYEQYF | TGTGCCAGCAGATCCGGGACTAGCGGGACCTACGAGCAGTACTTC
NA | few | TRBJ2-2 | TRBV6-5 | CASSRYGELFF | TGTGCCAGCAGCCGGTACGGGGAGCTGTTTTTT
TRBD2 | NA | TRBJ2-1 | TRBV10-3 | CAISEGRLAGNEQFF | TGTGCCATCAGTGAGGGGAGACTAGCCGGGAATGAGCAGTTCTTC
TRBD2 | NA | TRBJ2-2 | TRBV5-5 | CASSAEGGLAGDTGELFF | TGTGCCAGCAGCGCAGAAGGCGGACTAGCGGGAGACACCGGGGAGCTGTTTTTT
TRBD2 | NA | TRBJ2-2 | TRBV27 | CASSLGTTGLTGELFF | TGTGCCAGCAGTTTGGGGACTACGGGACTCACCGGGGAGCTGTTTTTT
NA | many | TRBJ2-3 | TRBV7-8 | CASSFRGGGGSTDTQYF | TGTGCCAGCAGCTTTAGGGGTGGGGGAGGAAGCACAGATACGCAGTATTTT
TRBD2 | NA | TRBJ2-1 | TRBV7-2 | CASSRGTSAYNEQFF | TGTGCCAGCAGCCGCGGGACTAGCGCATACAATGAGCAGTTCTTC
NA | NA | TRBJ1-5 | TRBV20-1 | CSARNPNSNQPQHF | TGCAGTGCTAGAAATCCTAATAGCAATCAGCCCCAGCATTTT
TRBD2 | few | TRBJ2-6 | TRBV29-1 | CSVEDLGGSSGANVLTF | TGCAGCGTTGAAGATCTGGGCGGGAGTTCCGGGGCCAACGTCCTGACTTTC
NA | NA | TRBJ2-2 | TRBV29-1 | CSVEGREHTGELFF | TGCAGCGTTGAAGGGCGGGAACACACCGGGGAGCTGTTTTTT
NA | few | TRBJ2-1 | TRBV3-1 | CASSQRQAYGYNEQFF | TGTGCCAGCAGCCAAAGGCAAGCGTATGGCTACAATGAGCAGTTCTTC
NA | NA | TRBJ2-2 | TRBV5-1 | CASSPGPQNTGELFF | TGCGCCAGCAGCCCGGGACCGCAAAACACCGGGGAGCTGTTTTTT
NA | many | TRBJ2-1 | TRBV5-6 | CASSLASGWSYNEQFF | TGTGCCAGCAGCTTGGCATCGGGATGGTCCTACAATGAGCAGTTCTTC
NA | NA | TRBJ2-3 | TRBV20-1 | CSAERTGRGADTQYF | TGCAGTGCCGAGCGGACAGGGAGGGGGGCAGATACGCAGTATTTT
NA | once | TRBJ1-5 | TRBV3-1 | CASSQVSGLGQPQHF | TGTGCCAGCAGCCAGGTTTCAGGGCTCGGTCAGCCCCAGCATTTT